This TCR beta chain was documented in a study of Tregs in tolerant kidney transplant recipients. Notes on the study in general: This study did not directly address biological reproducibility. Activated donor B cell expansion appeared to reveal the most relevant donor-specific TCRbeta repertoire. The small number of patients limits these findings pending further validation.

For this clone: Its antigen is unknown.

This table comes from immunoSEQ multiplex PCR, and its TCRdb copy is limited to in-frame clones, with some not included. The sample has 95,000 or so clones; over 85% are singletons. The CDR3 has 15 amino acids. CDR1 SGHRS and CDR2 YFSETQ come from the germline V gene. Recipients received nonmyeloablative bone marrow transplants from related graft donors, with transient mixed chimerism. CD4+CD25+CD127- Tregs, CD4+CD25- non-Tregs, CD4 and CD8 cells were sorted. The specimen was CD4+ T cells from blood (PBMCs), collected 12 months after the transplant. This sequence joins TRBV5-1 and TRBJ2-5; the D gene is possibly TRBD2 (6 bases). The J call may be incorrect, as the DNA end agrees better with TRBJ2-7. This clonotype originated in a human patient who received a combined kidney and bone marrow transplant. Some T cells may be supplied by the graft donor. This CDR3 is CASSGGPGLSYEQYF. CDR3 coding DNA: TGCGCCAGCAGTGGCGGGCCGGGACTCTCCTACGAGCAGTACTTC.